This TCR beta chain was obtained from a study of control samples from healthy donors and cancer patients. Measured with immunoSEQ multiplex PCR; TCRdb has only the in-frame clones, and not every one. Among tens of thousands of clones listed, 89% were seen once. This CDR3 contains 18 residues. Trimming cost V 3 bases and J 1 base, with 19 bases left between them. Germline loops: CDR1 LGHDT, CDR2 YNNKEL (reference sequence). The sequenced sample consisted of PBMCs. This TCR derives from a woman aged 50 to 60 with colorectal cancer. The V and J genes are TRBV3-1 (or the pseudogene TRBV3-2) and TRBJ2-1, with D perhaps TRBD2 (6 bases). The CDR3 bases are TGTGCCAGCAGCCACGGAGGTGGGGGGACGGGTTCCTACAATGAGCAGTTCTTC. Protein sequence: CASSHGGGGTGSYNEQFF.